What follows are 8 T cell receptor beta chains derived from one specimen sequenced in a study of cytomegalovirus exposure and HLA in healthy donors (dated by TCRdb to between 2016 and 2019). The method behind the library was the immunoSEQ multiplex PCR assay. The multiplex PCR relied on a mix of 60 forward primers for TCR Vbeta segments and 13 reverse primers for TCR Jbeta segments. TCRdb provides this immuneACCESS table in a form limited to in-frame rearrangements. Some clones are lacking; in checked studies, under half of them reflect an unresolved V gene, and why the rest are absent is not known. The sample includes about 140,000 clones, with about 87% observed a single time. The top ten clones comprise around 5.2% of the sample. The specimen was PBMCs. The receptors stem from a woman aged 25 to 45 in good health and CMV-seronegative.

This chain's CDR3 is CASRQGHEQYF. In DNA, the CDR3 is TGTGCCAGCAGACAGGGCCACGAGCAGTACTTC. The chain employs TRBV6-5 and TRBJ2-7; the D gene is possibly TRBD1 (6 bases). The V gene's germline CDR1 is MNHEY and CDR2 SVGAGI. CDR3 size: 11 residues. Trimming stripped 6 bases from V and 5 bases from J, with 8 bases between.

In this sample, this clone turned up once. The chain links TRBV5-1 to TRBJ2-7; the match to TRBD2 covers 7 bases. The CDR3 loop spans 15 amino acids. Trimming removed 5 bases from V and 3 bases from J; junction bases left unmatched: 11. Germline loops: CDR1 SGHRS, CDR2 YFSETQ. The CDR3 DNA sequence: TGCGCCAGCAGGGGACGGGAGGCCAATTACTACGAGCAGTACTTC. Protein sequence: CASRGREANYYEQYF.

This clone was seen just once. This rearrangement joins TRBV29-1 to TRBJ2-5; D is possibly TRBD1 (5 bases). The J call may be incorrect, as the DNA end agrees better with TRBJ2-7. Germline CDR1 reads SQVTM; CDR2 reads ANQGSEA. This CDR3 is built from 13 residues. DNA of the CDR3: TGCAGCGTTGGGACACCGAACTCCTACGAGCAGTACTTC. It specifies CSVGTPNSYEQYF.

This clone is categorized as medium-sized. The chain couples TRBV5-4 to TRBJ2-1; perhaps TRBD1 as D (7 bases). Trimming took 0 bases from V and 9 from J, leaving 10 bases between them. The germline V gene has CDR1 SGHNT and CDR2 YYREEE (reference sequence). CDR3 length: 13 residues. The chain's CDR3 is CASSLGQGGEQFF. For the CDR3, the DNA is TGTGCCAGCAGCTTGGGGCAGGGGGGTGAGCAGTTCTTC.

This clone has only one observation. The chain carries TRBV18 and TRBJ1-2, with D unresolved. Germline values: CDR1 KGHSH, CDR2 LQKENI. The CDR3 covers 14 residues. Trimming took off 3 bases at V and 8 bases at J, with 16 bases between the two ends. The CDR3 nucleotides are TGTGCCAGCTCACCCGATCGGAGCAGTAAAGGCTACACCTTC. It codes for CASSPDRSSKGYTF.

This clone appeared once. V gene TRBV18 combines with J gene TRBJ2-1; 13 nucleotides align to TRBD2. Germline CDR1 and CDR2: KGHSH and LQKENI. The junction had 12 bases not matched to a gene; V was cut back by 3 bases and J by 16 bases. The length of the CDR3 is 15 residues. CDR3: CASSPGTSGDGYVFF. DNA of the CDR3: TGTGCCAGCTCACCTGGGACTAGCGGGGACGGCTACGTTTTCTTC.

J is TRBJ2-7 and V is TRBV27, with D possibly TRBD2 on 5 matching bases. The CDR3 runs to 13 residues. Trimming removed 0 bases at V and 4 bases at J, with 7 bases between. Germline CDR1 is MNHEY and CDR2 is SMNVEV (reference sequence). CDR3 amino acids: CASSLSGDYEQYF. CDR3 in DNA: TGTGCCAGCAGTTTATCCGGGGATTACGAGCAGTACTTC.

This clone was recorded only once. The CDR3 spells CASSLTKLAGDSSTDTQYF. The CDR3 DNA sequence: TGTGCCAGCAGTTTAACTAAACTAGCGGGGGACTCTAGCACAGATACGCAGTATTTT. V is TRBV27 and J is TRBJ2-3, with 11 bases matching TRBD2. J lost 0 bases, V lost 2 bases, and 10 bases had no gene match. This CDR3 is 19 amino acids long. Germline loops: CDR1 MNHEY, CDR2 SMNVEV (reference sequence).